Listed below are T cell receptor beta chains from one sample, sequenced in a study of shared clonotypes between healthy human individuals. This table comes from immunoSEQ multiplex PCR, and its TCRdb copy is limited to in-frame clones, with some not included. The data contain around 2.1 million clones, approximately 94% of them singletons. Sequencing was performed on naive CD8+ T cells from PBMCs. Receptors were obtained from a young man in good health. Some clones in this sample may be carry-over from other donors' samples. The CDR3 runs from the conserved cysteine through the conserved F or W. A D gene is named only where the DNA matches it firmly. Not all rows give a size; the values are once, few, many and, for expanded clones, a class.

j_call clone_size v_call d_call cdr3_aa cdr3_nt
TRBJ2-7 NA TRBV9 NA CASNQGGGANEQYF TGTGCCAGCAACCAAGGAGGGGGTGCGAACGAGCAGTACTTC
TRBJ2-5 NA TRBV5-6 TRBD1 CASSLHDRGRETQYF TGTGCCAGCAGCTTACACGACAGGGGGCGGGAGACCCAGTACTTC
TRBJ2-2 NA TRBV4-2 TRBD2 CASSESGLALPGELFF TGTGCCAGCAGCGAATCGGGACTAGCTCTTCCCGGGGAGCTGTTTTTT
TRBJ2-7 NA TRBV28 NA CASKVTWDPRYEQYF TGTGCCAGCAAGGTGACATGGGACCCCCGCTACGAGCAGTACTTC
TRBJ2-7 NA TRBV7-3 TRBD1 CASSPTGVGHEQYF TGTGCCAGCAGCCCAACAGGGGTTGGCCACGAGCAGTACTTC
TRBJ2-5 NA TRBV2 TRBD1 CATLAAGGSFGETQYF TGTGCCACCTTAGCGGCAGGGGGCTCATTCGGGGAGACCCAGTACTTC
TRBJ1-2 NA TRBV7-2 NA CASSLAGRWDGYTF TGTGCCAGCAGCTTAGCGGGACGCTGGGATGGCTACACCTTC
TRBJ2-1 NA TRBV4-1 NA CASSWTVSNEQFF TGCGCCAGCTCTTGGACTGTCTCCAATGAGCAGTTCTTC
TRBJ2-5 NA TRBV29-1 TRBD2 CSVYGTSGRWKTQYF TGCAGCGTCTATGGGACTAGCGGGAGGTGGAAGACCCAGTACTTC
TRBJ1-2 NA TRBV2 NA CASSGPPSRGYTF TGTGCCAGCAGTGGACCGCCCTCGCGTGGCTACACCTTC
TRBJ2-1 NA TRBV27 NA CASSLIVRAGPHNEQFF TGTGCCAGCAGTCTGATAGTGAGGGCTGGGCCCCACAATGAGCAGTTCTTC
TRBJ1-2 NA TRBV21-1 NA CASSKATPRWDYGYTF TGTGCCAGCAGCAAGGCAACACCGAGATGGGACTATGGCTACACCTTC
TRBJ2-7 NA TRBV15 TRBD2 CATSRGLAGFSYEQYF TGTGCCACCAGCAGGGGACTAGCGGGGTTTTCCTACGAGCAGTACTTC
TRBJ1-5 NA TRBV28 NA CASSLRGISSNQPQHF TGTGCCAGCAGTTTGAGGGGGATTAGTAGCAATCAGCCCCAGCATTTT
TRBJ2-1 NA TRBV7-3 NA CASSESFDANNEQFF TGTGCCAGCAGCGAATCCTTTGATGCAAACAATGAGCAGTTCTTC
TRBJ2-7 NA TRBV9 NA CASSAFGDTGQQYF TGTGCCAGCAGCGCTTTTGGGGACACGGGTCAGCAGTACTTC
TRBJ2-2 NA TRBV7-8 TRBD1 CASSLKRGTEGFANTGELFF TGTGCCAGCAGCTTAAAACGAGGGACAGAAGGATTCGCGAACACCGGGGAGCTGTTTTTT
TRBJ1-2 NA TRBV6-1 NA CAIRSNYANYGYTF TGTGCCATCAGATCGAATTACGCTAACTATGGCTACACCTTC
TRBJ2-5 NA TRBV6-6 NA CASSSLGREEETQYF TGTGCCAGCAGCTCACTGGGTAGGGAAGAAGAGACCCAGTACTTC
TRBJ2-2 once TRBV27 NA CASLRETGELFF TGTGCCAGCCTGAGGGAGACCGGGGAGCTGTTTTTT
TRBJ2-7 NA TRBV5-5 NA CASSITAFSYEQYF TGTGCCAGCAGCATAACAGCGTTCTCCTACGAGCAGTACTTC
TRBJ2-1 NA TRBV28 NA CASSLLASRPEQFF TGTGCCAGCAGTTTATTGGCGAGCCGTCCCGAGCAGTTCTTC
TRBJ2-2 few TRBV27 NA CASSSTGELFF TGTGCCAGCAGCTCCACCGGGGAGCTGTTTTTT
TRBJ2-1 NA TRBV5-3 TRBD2 CARPPGRTCGRARGNEQFF TGTGCCAGACCCCCTGGGAGGACTTGCGGGAGGGCCAGGGGGAATGAGCAGTTCTTC
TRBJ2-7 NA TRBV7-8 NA CASSLGLAYEQYF TGTGCCAGCAGCTTAGGGCTTGCCTACGAGCAGTACTTC
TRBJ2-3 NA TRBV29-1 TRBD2 CSVGGLAGVPADTQYF TGCAGCGTTGGTGGACTAGCGGGAGTGCCGGCAGATACGCAGTATTTT
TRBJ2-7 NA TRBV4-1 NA CASSQEIGRVYEQYF TGCGCCAGCAGCCAAGAGATAGGACGGGTCTACGAGCAGTACTTC
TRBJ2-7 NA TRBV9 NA CASSLRQTRGEQYF TGTGCCAGCAGCCTCCGACAGACTAGGGGCGAGCAGTACTTC
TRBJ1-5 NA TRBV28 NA CASSFQGGLGDQPQHF TGTGCCAGCAGTTTCCAAGGCGGATTAGGAGATCAGCCCCAGCATTTT
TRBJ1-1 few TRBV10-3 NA CAISQDSNTEAFF TGTGCCATCAGCCAGGACTCGAACACTGAAGCTTTCTTT
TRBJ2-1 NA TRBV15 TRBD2 CATSREKRLAVYNEQFF TGTGCCACCAGCAGAGAGAAGAGGCTAGCGGTTTACAATGAGCAGTTCTTC
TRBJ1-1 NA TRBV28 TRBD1 CASSYRGVEAFF TGTGCCAGCAGTTACAGGGGGGTTGAAGCTTTCTTT
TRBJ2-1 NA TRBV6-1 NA CASSVGRGGTNEQFF TGTGCCAGCAGTGTAGGCAGGGGTGGAACAAATGAGCAGTTCTTC
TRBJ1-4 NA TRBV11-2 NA CASSLQAGEKLFF TGTGCCAGCAGCTTGCAGGCGGGCGAAAAACTGTTTTTT
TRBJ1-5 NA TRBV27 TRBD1 CASGTGGPPQHF TGTGCCAGCGGGACAGGGGGTCCGCCCCAGCATTTT
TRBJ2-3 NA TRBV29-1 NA CSVPIRDTQYF TGCAGCGTGCCGATCAGGGATACGCAGTATTTT
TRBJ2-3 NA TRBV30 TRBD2 CAWSRGGTDTQYF TGTGCCTGGAGTCGGGGGGGCACAGATACGCAGTATTTT
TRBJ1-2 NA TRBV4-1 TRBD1 CASSQATGTGVLYGYTF TGCGCCAGCAGCCAAGCCACCGGGACAGGGGTCCTCTATGGCTACACCTTC
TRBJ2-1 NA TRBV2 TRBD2 CAGDGGSYNEQFF TGTGCCGGTGACGGGGGGTCCTACAATGAGCAGTTCTTC
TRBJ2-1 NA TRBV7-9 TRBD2 CASTSLSGRVDNEQFF TGTGCCAGCACCTCTCTATCCGGGAGGGTAGACAATGAGCAGTTCTTC
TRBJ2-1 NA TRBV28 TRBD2 CASSLYPGTSGRAGPSYNEQFF TGTGCCAGCAGTTTATACCCAGGGACTAGCGGGAGGGCCGGCCCCTCCTACAATGAGCAGTTCTTC
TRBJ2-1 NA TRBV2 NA CASSEDAQGHEQFF TGTGCCAGCAGTGAGGACGCCCAAGGCCATGAGCAGTTCTTC
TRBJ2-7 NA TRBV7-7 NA CASRRGNEQYF TGTGCCAGCAGAAGAGGGAACGAGCAGTACTTC
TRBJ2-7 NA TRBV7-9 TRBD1 CASSLTGQAYYEQYF TGTGCCAGCAGCCTGACCGGACAGGCTTACTACGAGCAGTACTTC
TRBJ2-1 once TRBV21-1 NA CASSKGNEQFF TGTGCCAGCAGCAAAGGGAATGAGCAGTTCTTC
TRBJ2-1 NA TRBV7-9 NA CASSLEVASDEQFF TGTGCCAGCAGCTTGGAGGTAGCGAGTGATGAGCAGTTCTTC
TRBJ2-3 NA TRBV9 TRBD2 CASSNPGTSAPDTQYF TGTGCCAGCAGCAACCCCGGGACTAGCGCCCCAGATACGCAGTATTTT
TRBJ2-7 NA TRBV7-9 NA CASSSPQGTGLREQYF TGTGCCAGCAGCTCTCCCCAAGGGACGGGTCTGCGGGAGCAGTACTTC
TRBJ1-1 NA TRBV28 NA CASSLGRGGTEAFF TGTGCCAGCAGTCTCGGACGGGGGGGCACTGAAGCTTTCTTT